Listed below are T cell receptor beta chains from one sample, sequenced in a study of T cells in Graves' hyperthyroidism and ophthalmopathy. One entry per CDR3 protein, called by TCRdb with MiXCR from the multiplex PCR reads. The sample yields hundreds of thousands of distinct CDR3 sequences, 15% to 20% seen once. Sequencing was carried out using blood. The receptors were sampled from a woman aged 30 to 39 with Graves' hyperthyroidism. The CDR3 runs from the conserved cysteine through the conserved F or W. D genes are given only for firm matches. Clone size appears in some rows only: once, few, many, or a class for an expanded clone.

v_call: TRBV20-1; d_call: NA; clone_size: many; j_call: TRBJ2-2; cdr3_nt: TGCAGTGCTAGAGATCGGACCACCGGGGAGCTGTTTTTT; cdr3_aa: CSARDRTTGELFF
v_call: TRBV28; d_call: TRBD1; clone_size: many; j_call: TRBJ2-7; cdr3_nt: TGTGCCAGCAGTTATCCGGGACAGGGGCGCGAGCAGTACTTC; cdr3_aa: CASSYPGQGREQYF
v_call: TRBV6-4; d_call: NA; clone_size: few; j_call: TRBJ2-7; cdr3_nt: TGTGCCAGCAGTGAATCCATGTCCTACGAGCGGTACTTC; cdr3_aa: CASSESMSYERYF
v_call: TRBV6-2/TRBV6-3; d_call: TRBD1; clone_size: many; j_call: TRBJ2-1; cdr3_nt: TGTGCCGCACGCCTGGGACAGGGGATTTGGAATGAGCAGTTCTTC; cdr3_aa: CAARLGQGIWNEQFF
v_call: TRBV18; d_call: NA; clone_size: NA; j_call: TRBJ2-7; cdr3_nt: TGTGCCAGCTCACCAGGGACGAAATACGAGCAGTACTTC; cdr3_aa: CASSPGTKYEQYF
v_call: TRBV19; d_call: NA; clone_size: NA; j_call: TRBJ2-1; cdr3_nt: TGTGCCAGTAGTTCTTTGGGGGAGACCTTTTACGATGAGCAGTTCTTC; cdr3_aa: CASSSLGETFYDEQFF
v_call: TRBV6-1; d_call: TRBD1; clone_size: many; j_call: TRBJ2-7; cdr3_nt: TGTGCCAGCTTAGAGACGGGACAGTCCTACGAGCAGTACTTC; cdr3_aa: CASLETGQSYEQYF
v_call: TRBV2; d_call: NA; clone_size: many; j_call: TRBJ2-2; cdr3_nt: TGTGCCAGCAGTGTTTCCGGGATGAACACCGGGGAGCTGTTTTTT; cdr3_aa: CASSVSGMNTGELFF
v_call: TRBV20-1; d_call: NA; clone_size: many; j_call: TRBJ2-7; cdr3_nt: TGCAGTGCTAGAGCCCCAGGCCACGAGCAGTACTTC; cdr3_aa: CSARAPGHEQYF
v_call: TRBV6-1; d_call: TRBD2; clone_size: many; j_call: TRBJ2-5; cdr3_nt: TGTGCCAGCAGGGGAGCGGGAGTTGAGACCCAGTACTTC; cdr3_aa: CASRGAGVETQYF
v_call: TRBV5-5; d_call: TRBD1; clone_size: NA; j_call: TRBJ1-1; cdr3_nt: TGTGCCAGCAGCTTGGGGGACAGGGGTACGAACACTGAAGCTTTCTTT; cdr3_aa: CASSLGDRGTNTEAFF
v_call: TRBV20-1; d_call: NA; clone_size: many; j_call: TRBJ2-1; cdr3_nt: TGCAGTGCAAACAGAGACAATGAGCAGTTCTTC; cdr3_aa: CSANRDNEQFF
v_call: TRBV3-1; d_call: NA; clone_size: many; j_call: TRBJ2-3; cdr3_nt: TGTGCCAGCAGCCCTAGCCGGCGAGATACGCAGTATTTT; cdr3_aa: CASSPSRRDTQYF
v_call: TRBV10-3; d_call: NA; clone_size: NA; j_call: TRBJ2-7; cdr3_nt: TGTGCCATCAGCCTGGGACTCCTCCACGAGCAGTACTTC; cdr3_aa: CAISLGLLHEQYF
v_call: TRBV2; d_call: NA; clone_size: many; j_call: TRBJ2-5; cdr3_nt: TGTGCCAGCTCCACACGCAGGGACTCCCAAGAGACCCAGTACTTC; cdr3_aa: CASSTRRDSQETQYF
v_call: TRBV7-3; d_call: NA; clone_size: many; j_call: TRBJ2-7; cdr3_nt: TGTGCCAGCAGCTTAAGCTCGTCTTCCCTGGGCGAGCAGTACTTC; cdr3_aa: CASSLSSSSLGEQYF
v_call: TRBV20-1; d_call: NA; clone_size: NA; j_call: TRBJ1-6; cdr3_nt: TGCAGTGCTAGAGATGAGATGCCTCATAATTCACCCCTCCACTTT; cdr3_aa: CSARDEMPHNSPLHF
v_call: TRBV5-6; d_call: NA; clone_size: NA; j_call: TRBJ1-1; cdr3_nt: TGTGCCAGCAGCTTGGGTGCAGACCTAGAAGCTTTCTTT; cdr3_aa: CASSLGADLEAFF
v_call: TRBV7-2; d_call: NA; clone_size: NA; j_call: TRBJ1-6; cdr3_nt: TGTGCCAGCAGCTTATCTCTGCCGCGGCCCCTCCACTTT; cdr3_aa: CASSLSLPRPLHF
v_call: TRBV6-2/TRBV6-3; d_call: TRBD2; clone_size: many; j_call: TRBJ2-1; cdr3_nt: TGTGCCAGCAGCCCCTCTCCGGGACTAGCGTTTCTTGGCGATGAGCAGTTCTTC; cdr3_aa: CASSPSPGLAFLGDEQFF
v_call: TRBV28; d_call: TRBD1; clone_size: many; j_call: TRBJ1-2; cdr3_nt: TGTGCCAGCAGTTTTTGGGGACAGGGGTTGAATGGCTACACCTTC; cdr3_aa: CASSFWGQGLNGYTF
v_call: TRBV28; d_call: NA; clone_size: many; j_call: TRBJ1-5; cdr3_nt: TGTGCCAGCAGCTCCCGGGGCGCGGGCAATCAGCCCCAGCATTTT; cdr3_aa: CASSSRGAGNQPQHF
v_call: TRBV3-1; d_call: NA; clone_size: many; j_call: TRBJ2-5; cdr3_nt: TGTGCCAGCAGCGATTTAGGGGATCCCGGAGAGACCCAGTACTTC; cdr3_aa: CASSDLGDPGETQYF
v_call: TRBV6-5; d_call: TRBD2; clone_size: NA; j_call: TRBJ2-5; cdr3_nt: TGTGCCAGCAGTTACGGGTTCGGGGAGGGCCAAGAGACCCAGTACTTC; cdr3_aa: CASSYGFGEGQETQYF
v_call: TRBV6-1; d_call: TRBD1; clone_size: few; j_call: TRBJ1-5; cdr3_nt: TGTGCCAGCAGCTACCGGGACAGGGTACATTTT; cdr3_aa: CASSYRDRVHF
v_call: TRBV4-1; d_call: NA; clone_size: NA; j_call: TRBJ1-1; cdr3_nt: TGCGCCAGCAGCCGGCTTCCTCGGGCGGGCACTGAAGCTTTCTTT; cdr3_aa: CASSRLPRAGTEAFF
v_call: TRBV28; d_call: NA; clone_size: many; j_call: TRBJ2-7; cdr3_nt: TGTGCCAGCAGTTTAGGCGGACAGGGAGGGGAGCAGTACTTC; cdr3_aa: CASSLGGQGGEQYF
v_call: TRBV4-1; d_call: NA; clone_size: few; j_call: TRBJ2-1; cdr3_nt: TGCGCCAGCAGTCGTGGACAGATAGGGGTAAATGAGCAGTTCTTC; cdr3_aa: CASSRGQIGVNEQFF
v_call: TRBV5-1; d_call: TRBD2; clone_size: many; j_call: TRBJ2-3; cdr3_nt: TGCGCCAGCAGCTTGGGACTAGCGTCTGGGACAGATACGCAGTATTTT; cdr3_aa: CASSLGLASGTDTQYF
v_call: TRBV28; d_call: TRBD2; clone_size: few; j_call: TRBJ2-7; cdr3_nt: TGTGCCAGCAGTCGGGGGGGACCTCCCTACGAGCAGTACTTC; cdr3_aa: CASSRGGPPYEQYF
v_call: TRBV18; d_call: NA; clone_size: few; j_call: TRBJ1-1; cdr3_nt: TGTGCCAGCTCACCAAGGGGTCCCATGAACACTGAAGCTTTCTTT; cdr3_aa: CASSPRGPMNTEAFF
v_call: TRBV5-5; d_call: TRBD1; clone_size: NA; j_call: TRBJ2-4; cdr3_nt: TGTGCCAGCAGCCGCACGACAGGGTTAGAGGGAAACATTCAGTACTTC; cdr3_aa: CASSRTTGLEGNIQYF
v_call: TRBV19; d_call: TRBD2; clone_size: many; j_call: TRBJ2-1; cdr3_nt: TGTGCCAGTAGTATCGTGACCTCTAGCGGGAATGAGCAGTTCTTC; cdr3_aa: CASSIVTSSGNEQFF
v_call: TRBV28; d_call: TRBD1; clone_size: NA; j_call: TRBJ1-1; cdr3_nt: TGTGCCAGCAGTTCACGGGACAGGGGGCGAACTGAAGCTTTCTTT; cdr3_aa: CASSSRDRGRTEAFF
v_call: TRBV11-2; d_call: NA; clone_size: many; j_call: TRBJ2-7; cdr3_nt: TGTGCCAGCAGAGACCCATACTCCTACGAGCAGTACTTC; cdr3_aa: CASRDPYSYEQYF
v_call: TRBV19; d_call: TRBD1; clone_size: NA; j_call: TRBJ1-1; cdr3_nt: TGTGCCAGTAGTCCACGAACAGGGGTTGAAGCTTTCTTT; cdr3_aa: CASSPRTGVEAFF